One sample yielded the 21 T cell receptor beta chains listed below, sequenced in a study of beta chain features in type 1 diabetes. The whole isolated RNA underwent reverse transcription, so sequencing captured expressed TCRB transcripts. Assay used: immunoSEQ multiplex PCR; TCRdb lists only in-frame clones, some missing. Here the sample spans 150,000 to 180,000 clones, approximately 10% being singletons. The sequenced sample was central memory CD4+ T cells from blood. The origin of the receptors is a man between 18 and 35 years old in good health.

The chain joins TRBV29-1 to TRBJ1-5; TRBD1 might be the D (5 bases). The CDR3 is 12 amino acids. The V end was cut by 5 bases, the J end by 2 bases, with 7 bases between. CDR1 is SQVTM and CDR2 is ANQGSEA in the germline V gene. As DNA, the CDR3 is TGCAGCGTTCAGGGAGGCAATCAGCCCCAGCATTTT. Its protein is CSVQGGNQPQHF.

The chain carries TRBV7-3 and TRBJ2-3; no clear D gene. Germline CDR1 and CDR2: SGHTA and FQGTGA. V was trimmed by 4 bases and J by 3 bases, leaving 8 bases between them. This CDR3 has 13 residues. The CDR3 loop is CASSYAATDTQYF. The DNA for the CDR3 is TGTGCCAGCAGCTATGCGGCGACAGATACGCAGTATTTT.

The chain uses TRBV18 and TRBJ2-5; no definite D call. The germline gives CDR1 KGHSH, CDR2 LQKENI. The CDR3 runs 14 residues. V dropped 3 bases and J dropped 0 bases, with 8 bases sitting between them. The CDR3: CASSPASYQETQYF. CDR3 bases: TGTGCCAGCTCACCGGCGTCGTACCAAGAGACCCAGTACTTC.

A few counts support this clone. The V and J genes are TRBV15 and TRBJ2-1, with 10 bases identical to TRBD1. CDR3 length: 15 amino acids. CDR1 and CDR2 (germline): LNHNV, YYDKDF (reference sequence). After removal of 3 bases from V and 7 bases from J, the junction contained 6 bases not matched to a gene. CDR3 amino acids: CATSSWGQGQNEQFF. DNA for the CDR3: TGTGCCACCAGCAGTTGGGGACAGGGGCAGAATGAGCAGTTCTTC.

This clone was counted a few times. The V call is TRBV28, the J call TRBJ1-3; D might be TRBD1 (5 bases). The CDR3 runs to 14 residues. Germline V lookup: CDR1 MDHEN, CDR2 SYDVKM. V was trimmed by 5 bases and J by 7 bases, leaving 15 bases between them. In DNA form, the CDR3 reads TGTGCCAGCAGTCCCCGTGGGGGAAGGAACACCATATATTTT. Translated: CASSPRGGRNTIYF.

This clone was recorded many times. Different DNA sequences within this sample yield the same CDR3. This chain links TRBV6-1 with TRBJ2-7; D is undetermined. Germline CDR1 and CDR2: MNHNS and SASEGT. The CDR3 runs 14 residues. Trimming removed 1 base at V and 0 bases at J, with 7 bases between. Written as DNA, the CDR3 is TGTGCCAGCAGTGAAGACAGCAGCTCCTACGAGCAGTACTTC. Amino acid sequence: CASSEDSSSYEQYF.

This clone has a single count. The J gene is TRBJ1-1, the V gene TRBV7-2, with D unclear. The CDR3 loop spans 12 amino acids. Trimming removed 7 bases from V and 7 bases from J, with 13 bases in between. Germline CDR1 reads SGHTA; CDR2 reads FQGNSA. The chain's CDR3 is CASTLGRYEAFF. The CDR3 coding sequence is TGTGCCAGCACCCTAGGACGGTATGAAGCTTTCTTT.

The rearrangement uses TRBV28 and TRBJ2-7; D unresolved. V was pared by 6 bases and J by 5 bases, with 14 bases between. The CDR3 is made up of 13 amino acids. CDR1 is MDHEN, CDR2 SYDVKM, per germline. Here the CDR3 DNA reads TGTGCCAGCAGCCGGACGGCACCTAACGAGCAGTACTTC. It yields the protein CASSRTAPNEQYF.

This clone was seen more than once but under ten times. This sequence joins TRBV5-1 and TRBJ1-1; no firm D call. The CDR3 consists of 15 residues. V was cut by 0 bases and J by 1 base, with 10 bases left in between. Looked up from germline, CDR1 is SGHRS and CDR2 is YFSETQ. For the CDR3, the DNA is TGCGCCAGCAGCTTGGCAGTAGGCGCGAACACTGAAGCTTTCTTT. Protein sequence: CASSLAVGANTEAFF.

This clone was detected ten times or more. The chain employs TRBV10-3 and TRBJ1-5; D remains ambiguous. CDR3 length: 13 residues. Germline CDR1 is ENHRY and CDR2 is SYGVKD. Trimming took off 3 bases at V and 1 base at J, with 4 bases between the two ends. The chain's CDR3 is CAISEQSNQPQHF. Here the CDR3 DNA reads TGTGCCATCAGTGAACAGAGCAATCAGCCCCAGCATTTT.

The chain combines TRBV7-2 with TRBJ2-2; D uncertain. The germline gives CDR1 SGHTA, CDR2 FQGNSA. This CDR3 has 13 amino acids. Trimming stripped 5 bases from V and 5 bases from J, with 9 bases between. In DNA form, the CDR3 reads TGTGCCAGCAGCCCAGGACGGACCGGGGAGCTGTTTTTT. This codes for CASSPGRTGELFF.

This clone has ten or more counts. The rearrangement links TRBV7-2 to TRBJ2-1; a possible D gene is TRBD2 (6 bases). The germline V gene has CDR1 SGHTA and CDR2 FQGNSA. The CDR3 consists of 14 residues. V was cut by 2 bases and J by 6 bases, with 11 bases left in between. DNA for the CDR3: TGTGCCAGCAGCTTACGATCGACTAGCAATGAGCAGTTCTTC. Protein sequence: CASSLRSTSNEQFF.

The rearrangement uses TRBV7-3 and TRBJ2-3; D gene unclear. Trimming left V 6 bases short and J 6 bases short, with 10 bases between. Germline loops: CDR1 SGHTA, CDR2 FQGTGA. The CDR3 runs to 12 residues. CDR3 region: CASSAGDDTQYF. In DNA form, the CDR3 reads TGTGCCAGCAGTGCCGGCGATGATACGCAGTATTTT.

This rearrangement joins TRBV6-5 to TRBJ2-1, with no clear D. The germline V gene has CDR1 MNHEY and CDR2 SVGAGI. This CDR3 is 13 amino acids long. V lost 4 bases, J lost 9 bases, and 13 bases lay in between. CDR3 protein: CASSLATRSEQFF. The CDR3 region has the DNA TGTGCCAGCAGTTTAGCCACCAGATCTGAGCAGTTCTTC.

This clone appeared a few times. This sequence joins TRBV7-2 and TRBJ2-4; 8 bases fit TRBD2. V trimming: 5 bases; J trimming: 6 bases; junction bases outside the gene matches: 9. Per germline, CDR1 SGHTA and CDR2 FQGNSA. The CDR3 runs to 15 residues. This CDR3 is CASSRATSATNIQYF. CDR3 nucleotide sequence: TGTGCCAGCAGCCGGGCGACTAGCGCTACAAACATTCAGTACTTC.

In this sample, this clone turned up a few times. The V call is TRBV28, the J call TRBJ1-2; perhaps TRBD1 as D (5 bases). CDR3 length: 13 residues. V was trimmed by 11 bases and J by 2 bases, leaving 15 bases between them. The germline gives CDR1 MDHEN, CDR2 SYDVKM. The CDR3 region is CASDRTGNYGYTF. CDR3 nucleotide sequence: TGTGCCTCCGACCGTACAGGCAACTATGGCTACACCTTC.

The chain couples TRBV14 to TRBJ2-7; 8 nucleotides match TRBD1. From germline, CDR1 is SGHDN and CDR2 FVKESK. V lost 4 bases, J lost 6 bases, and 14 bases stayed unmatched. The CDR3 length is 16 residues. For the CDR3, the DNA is TGTGCCAGCAGCCTCCAACGCGGGACAGGCCTTGGCGAGCAGTACTTC. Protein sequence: CASSLQRGTGLGEQYF.

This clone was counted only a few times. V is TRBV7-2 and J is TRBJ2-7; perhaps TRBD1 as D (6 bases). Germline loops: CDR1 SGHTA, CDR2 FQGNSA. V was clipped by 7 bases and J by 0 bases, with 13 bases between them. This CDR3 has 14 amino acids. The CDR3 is CASTRQASSYEQYF. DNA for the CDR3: TGTGCCAGCACCAGACAGGCCAGCTCCTACGAGCAGTACTTC. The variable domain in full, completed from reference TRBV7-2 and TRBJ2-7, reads GAGVSQSPSNKVTEKGKDVELRCDPISGHTALYWYRQSLGQGLEFLIYFQGNSAPDKSGLPSDRFSAERTGGSVSTLTIQRTQQEDSAVYLCASTRQASSYEQYFGPGTRLTVT.

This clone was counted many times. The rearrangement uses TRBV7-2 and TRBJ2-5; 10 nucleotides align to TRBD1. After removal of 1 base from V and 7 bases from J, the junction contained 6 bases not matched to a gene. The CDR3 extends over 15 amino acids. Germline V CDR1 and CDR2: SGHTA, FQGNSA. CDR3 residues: CASSLVPGDRGTQYF. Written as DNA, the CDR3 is TGTGCCAGCAGCTTAGTCCCAGGGGACAGGGGGACCCAGTACTTC.

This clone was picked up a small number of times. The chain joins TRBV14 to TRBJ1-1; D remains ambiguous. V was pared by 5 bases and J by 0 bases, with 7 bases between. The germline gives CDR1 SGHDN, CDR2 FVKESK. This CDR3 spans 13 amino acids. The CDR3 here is CASSGQLNTEAFF. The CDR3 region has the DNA TGTGCCAGCAGCGGGCAGCTGAACACTGAAGCTTTCTTT.

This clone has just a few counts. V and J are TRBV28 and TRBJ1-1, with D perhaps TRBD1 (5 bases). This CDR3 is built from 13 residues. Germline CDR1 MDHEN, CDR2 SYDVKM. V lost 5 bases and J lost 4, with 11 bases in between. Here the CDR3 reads CASSLPTVTEAFF. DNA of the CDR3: TGTGCCAGCAGTCTCCCGACAGTCACTGAAGCTTTCTTT.